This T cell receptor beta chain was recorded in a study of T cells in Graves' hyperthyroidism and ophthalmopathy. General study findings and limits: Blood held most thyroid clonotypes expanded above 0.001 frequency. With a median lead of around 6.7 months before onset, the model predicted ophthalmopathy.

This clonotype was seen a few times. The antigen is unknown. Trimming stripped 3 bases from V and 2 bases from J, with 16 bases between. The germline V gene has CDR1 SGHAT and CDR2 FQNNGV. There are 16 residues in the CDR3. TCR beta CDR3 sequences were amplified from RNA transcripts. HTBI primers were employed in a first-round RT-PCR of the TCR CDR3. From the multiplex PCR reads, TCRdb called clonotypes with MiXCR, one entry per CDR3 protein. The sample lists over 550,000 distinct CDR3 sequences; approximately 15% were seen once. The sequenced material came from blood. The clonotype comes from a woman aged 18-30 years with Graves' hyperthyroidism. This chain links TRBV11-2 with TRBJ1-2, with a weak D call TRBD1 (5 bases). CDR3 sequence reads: CASSFVLGGGNYGYTF. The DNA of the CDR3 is TGTGCCAGCAGCTTTGTTCTGGGGGGGGGAAACTATGGCTACACCTTC. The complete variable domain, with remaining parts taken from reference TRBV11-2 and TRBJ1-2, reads EAGVAQSPRYKIIEKRQSVAFWCNPISGHATLYWYQQILGQGPKLLIQFQNNGVVDDSQLPKDRFSAERLKGVDSTLKIQPAKLEDSAVYLCASSFVLGGGNYGYTFGSGTRLTVV.